These T cell receptor beta chains were read from a single sample in a study of cytomegalovirus exposure and HLA in healthy donors. Clones were sequenced by immunoSEQ multiplex PCR, and TCRdb holds only the in-frame ones, with some missing. The top ten hold about 1.2% of the sample, which has roughly 200,000 clones, around a tenth seen once. Sequencing was performed on PBMCs. These receptors all come from a woman in her twenties or thirties in good health and CMV-seropositive. Each CDR3 is given with its conserved first and last residue. D genes are given only for firm matches. Clone size is given for some rows only: seen once, a few or many times, or a class if the clone is expanded.

DNA	CDR3	V	J	size	D
TGTGCCAGCAATTACAGGGGCGAGGACGAGCAGTACTTC	CASNYRGEDEQYF	TRBV7-8	TRBJ2-7	-	TRBD1
TGTGCCAGTAAAACGGGCACAGATACGCAGTATTTT	CASKTGTDTQYF	TRBV19	TRBJ2-3	-	-
TGCGCCAGCACCGCACACAGGGCCGGAAGTTACAATGAGCAGTTCTTC	CASTAHRAGSYNEQFF	TRBV5-1	TRBJ2-1	few	-
TGTGCCAGCAGATCCGGGACTAGCGCCTACGAGCAGTACTTC	CASRSGTSAYEQYF	TRBV27	TRBJ2-7	few	TRBD2
TGTGCCAGCAGTCCCCGGGAGGGCGAACAGTTCTTC	CASSPREGEQFF	TRBV4-2	TRBJ2-1	-	TRBD2
TGTGCCAGTACACCACAGGGACCTAGCAATCAGCCCCAGCATTTT	CASTPQGPSNQPQHF	TRBV19	TRBJ1-5	-	-
TGCGCCAGCAGCTTGCAGGGATCTGGAAACACCATATATTTT	CASSLQGSGNTIYF	TRBV5-1	TRBJ1-3	once	-
TGTGCCAGCAGTGAATGGGCTTCTTACAATGAGCAGTTCTTC	CASSEWASYNEQFF	TRBV6-1	TRBJ2-1	-	-
TGTGCCAGTACTAGGGAGGGGTCGACGGAAGAGACCCAGTACTTC	CASTREGSTEETQYF	TRBV19	TRBJ2-5	few	TRBD2
TGTGCCAGCAGAAAGCGGGACAGGGGAAATCAGCCCCAGCATTTT	CASRKRDRGNQPQHF	TRBV6-5	TRBJ1-5	few	TRBD1
TGTGCCAGCAGCCCGACCAGGAGGGCAACCGGGGAGCTGTTTTTT	CASSPTRRATGELFF	TRBV4-2	TRBJ2-2	few	-
TGCAGCGTCCCAGGGCTTTCCTACGAGCAGTACTTC	CSVPGLSYEQYF	TRBV29-1	TRBJ2-7	-	-
TGTGCCAGCAGCCCCCAACCTCTGAGAAACGGCTACGAGCAGTACTTC	CASSPQPLRNGYEQYF	TRBV11-2	TRBJ2-7	-	-
TGCGCCAGCAGCTTTGACACCGTTAATGAAAAACTGTTTTTT	CASSFDTVNEKLFF	TRBV5-1	TRBJ1-4	-	-
TGTGCCGGGAGACTAGGGCGGGCGGGGGTGCAGTTCTTC	CAGRLGRAGVQFF	TRBV2	TRBJ2-1	-	TRBD2
TGTGCCAGCAGCTTGGATTGGGCTGAACAGCCCCAGCATTTT	CASSLDWAEQPQHF	TRBV5-4	TRBJ1-5	-	-
TGTGCCAGTAAGGGACTAGCGGCAAACAGGGGGGAGTACGAGCAGTACTTC	CASKGLAANRGEYEQYF	TRBV19	TRBJ2-7	-	TRBD2
TGTGCCAGCAGTTACTACAGGGGAGCTGGGGCCAACGTCCTGACTTTC	CASSYYRGAGANVLTF	TRBV6-5	TRBJ2-6	-	TRBD1
TGTGCCAGCAGTGCCTCGGGGTTGAGCGGGAGGAGGGGCAATGAGCAGTTCTTC	CASSASGLSGRRGNEQFF	TRBV6-1	TRBJ2-1	-	TRBD2
TGCGCCAGCAGCCAAGAAGGTCTAGCGGGAGGGTTTGATACGCAGTATTTT	CASSQEGLAGGFDTQYF	TRBV4-1	TRBJ2-3	-	TRBD2
TGTGCCAGCAGTTTGGGAGATGAGCAGTTCTTC	CASSLGDEQFF	TRBV27	TRBJ2-1	few	-
TGCAGCGTCGAGGGCCAGTTGTCCTACAATGAGCAGTTCTTC	CSVEGQLSYNEQFF	TRBV29-1	TRBJ2-1	few	-
TGTGCTAGTGGTTTGACCGGACTAGCGGGAGGGCCTAAAGACAAAGATACGCAGTATTTT	CASGLTGLAGGPKDKDTQYF	TRBV12-5	TRBJ2-3	-	TRBD2
TGTGCCAGCAGTTCCCTGACACCCCACGAGCAGTACTTC	CASSSLTPHEQYF	TRBV27	TRBJ2-7	few	-
TGTGCCAGAAGCTTCAGGGAAATCAAGGGTGGCTACACCTTC	CARSFREIKGGYTF	TRBV5-3	TRBJ1-2	-	-
TGTGCCAGCAGACAGTTCTCTGGGGCCAACGTCCTGACTTTC	CASRQFSGANVLTF	TRBV6-1	TRBJ2-6	few	-
TGTGCCAGCAGTGTTCGGAGCCTCCCGGGGTACAATGAGCAGTTCTTC	CASSVRSLPGYNEQFF	TRBV2	TRBJ2-1	-	-
TGTGCCAGCAGCTCTCGGACAGGGAGGAGAGGCTACACCTTC	CASSSRTGRRGYTF	TRBV7-9	TRBJ1-2	few	TRBD1
TGTGCCAGCAGTTACTCCCTCGGGGGGGAAGCTTTCTTT	CASSYSLGGEAFF	TRBV6-5	TRBJ1-1	few	-
TGTGCCAGCAGCTTGGGAGTCCTTGAAGGCTACACCTTC	CASSLGVLEGYTF	TRBV5-4	TRBJ1-2	few	-
TGTGCCAGCAGCTTAGTCCCGACAGGGGGGCAAGAGACCCAGTACTTC	CASSLVPTGGQETQYF	TRBV11-2	TRBJ2-5	-	TRBD1
TGTGCCAGCAGCGAACCGGGACTAGGGGAGGTGCAGTACTTC	CASSEPGLGEVQYF	TRBV7-9	TRBJ2-7	few	TRBD2
TGTGCCAGTGAGAGGACAGGACTCTCCGGCTACACCTTC	CASERTGLSGYTF	TRBV21-1	TRBJ1-2	few	-
TGTGCCAGTAGTGCCGCCGGGACTAGCTCCTACGAGCAGTACTTC	CASSAAGTSSYEQYF	TRBV19	TRBJ2-7	-	TRBD2
TGTGCCAGTAGTATAGGGGGAGGGGGTGGCAATCAGCCCCAGCATTTT	CASSIGGGGGNQPQHF	TRBV19	TRBJ1-5	few	-
TGTGCCAGCAGCTTAGTCCGGCCGGGGATTCGGAGCGGGGCTTTCTTT	CASSLVRPGIRSGAFF	TRBV11-2	TRBJ1-1	-	-
TGTGCCAGTAGTATTGCTAGCGGGAGTTCCGGGGAGCTGTTTTTT	CASSIASGSSGELFF	TRBV19	TRBJ2-2	-	TRBD2
TGTGCCAGCACTAACAGGGCGGGGCAGTACTTC	CASTNRAGQYF	TRBV2	TRBJ2-7	-	-
TGCGCCAGCAGCTTGGGACTAGTCCACGACAATGAGCAGTTCTTC	CASSLGLVHDNEQFF	TRBV5-1	TRBJ2-1	-	-
TGTGCCACCGCGGGGATTAGGGACAGGGGGTTAGTAATCCGTACCGGGGAGCTGTTTTTT	CATAGIRDRGLVIRTGELFF	TRBV15	TRBJ2-2	-	TRBD1
TGTGCCAGCAGTCTGGACGGGACGAACACCGGGGAGCTGTTTTTT	CASSLDGTNTGELFF	TRBV27	TRBJ2-2	few	-
TGTGCCAGCAGCGGAATAGCGGGAGGGCCTAGGGATACGCAGTATTTT	CASSGIAGGPRDTQYF	TRBV5-4	TRBJ2-3	few	TRBD2
TGCGCCAGCAGTCCCGGGACTAGCGGCCATGAGCAGTTCTTC	CASSPGTSGHEQFF	TRBV5-1	TRBJ2-1	-	TRBD2
TGCGCCAGCAGTGAGTCGGCAGCTAGCCCTGTCGAGCAGTACTTC	CASSESAASPVEQYF	TRBV10-1	TRBJ2-7	few	-
TGTGCCAGCAGCGATGGACAGGGGAGGACCGGGGAGCTGTTTTTT	CASSDGQGRTGELFF	TRBV9	TRBJ2-2	few	TRBD1
TGCGCCAGCAGTGTTATAGGGGCCTACGAGCAGTACTTC	CASSVIGAYEQYF	TRBV10-2	TRBJ2-7	few	-
TGTGCCAGCAGCTTCCGGACAGGGTGGGACACTGAAGCTTTCTTT	CASSFRTGWDTEAFF	TRBV21-1	TRBJ1-1	-	-
TGTGCCAGCGCAGCGGGACGTCCCTCTGGTGAGCAGTACTTC	CASAAGRPSGEQYF	TRBV7-2	TRBJ2-7	-	TRBD2
TGCGCCAGCAGCTGGGGCGGGACCAACTATGGCTACACCTTC	CASSWGGTNYGYTF	TRBV5-1	TRBJ1-2	few	-
TGTGCCAGCAGCTTAGGGGGACAAATCTATGGCTACACCTTC	CASSLGGQIYGYTF	TRBV7-9	TRBJ1-2	few	-
TGTGCCAGCAGCCCTCCCCTAAATACGCAGTATTTT	CASSPPLNTQYF	TRBV7-9	TRBJ2-3	few	-
TGTGCCAACACAGGGGGAGGTATTGTATCCTACAATGAGCAGTTCTTC	CANTGGGIVSYNEQFF	TRBV2	TRBJ2-1	-	TRBD1
TGTGTCAGTAGTATAGTCGGCGGGGAGCTGTTTTTT	CVSSIVGGELFF	TRBV19	TRBJ2-2	few	-
TGTGCCAGCAGCCGGACAGGGGACTATGGCTACACCTTC	CASSRTGDYGYTF	TRBV6-4	TRBJ1-2	few	TRBD1
TGTGCCAGCTCACCACCTAGAGGGACAGGGGTTGATGGCTACACCTTC	CASSPPRGTGVDGYTF	TRBV18	TRBJ1-2	-	TRBD1